Below are 27 T cell receptor beta chains sequenced from a single sample in a study of cytomegalovirus exposure and HLA in healthy donors. Researchers ran the PCR with 60 Vbeta and 13 Jbeta primers. The protocol was immunoSEQ multiplex PCR, while the TCRdb copy is restricted to in-frame clones and leaves out a portion. The repertoire holds roughly 38,000 clones, with more than 90% as singletons. Sample: PBMCs. These receptor sequences come from a woman aged 18-30 years in good health and CMV-seronegative.

This sequence joins TRBV27 and TRBJ2-1; 7 bases line up with TRBD2. CDR3 length: 16 residues. The J segment lost 3 bases and the V segment lost 0 bases, leaving 5 bases of the junction unmatched. From germline, CDR1 is MNHEY and CDR2 SMNVEV (reference sequence). For the CDR3, the DNA is TGTGCCAGCAGTTTATCGGGGGAGGGTGTCTACAATGAGCAGTTCTTC. Protein sequence: CASSLSGEGVYNEQFF.

This rearrangement joins TRBV15 to TRBJ1-2; 9 nucleotides agree with TRBD1. The CDR3 extends over 19 amino acids. Germline loops: CDR1 LNHNV, CDR2 YYDKDF (reference sequence). Unmatched junction bases numbered 17, after V lost 3 bases and J lost 3 bases. The CDR3 protein is CATSRLLTGTGTFDYGYTF. The CDR3 nucleotides read TGTGCCACCAGCAGGCTTCTAACCGGGACAGGGACGTTTGACTATGGCTACACCTTC.

A few counts support this clone. The chain combines TRBV30 with TRBJ1-3; TRBD1 matches 8 bases. The CDR3 length is 15 residues. Germline V gene sequence: CDR1 GTSNPN, CDR2 SVGIG (reference sequence). J gave up 2 bases and V 8 bases, and 11 bases lay outside the gene matches. Here the CDR3 reads CAHLGQGQPGNTIYF. The CDR3 DNA reads TGTGCCCACCTAGGACAGGGACAGCCTGGAAACACCATATATTTT.

This clone appeared a single time. The V gene is TRBV4-1, the J gene TRBJ2-1; TRBD2 aligns across 10 bases. CDR1 is MGHRA and CDR2 is YSYEKL in the germline V gene. Germline trimming cut 2 bases from V and 4 bases from J; bases unmatched to any gene: 5. The CDR3 spans 16 residues. The CDR3 region has the DNA TGCGCCAGCAGCCAACACCCTAGCGGGGGTTACAATGAGCAGTTCTTC. Encoded protein: CASSQHPSGGYNEQFF.

The chain links TRBV4-1 to TRBJ2-1, with 7 bases matching TRBD1. The germline V gene encodes CDR1 MGHRA and CDR2 YSYEKL. V lost 0 bases and J lost 0; bases outside the gene matches: 5. The CDR3 contains 17 residues. The CDR3, as DNA: TGCGCCAGCAGCCAAGAGGTTCAGGGGGACTCCTACAATGAGCAGTTCTTC. This translates into CASSQEVQGDSYNEQFF.

The V and J genes are TRBV28 and TRBJ2-7; maybe TRBD1 (6 bases). The CDR3 is 14 amino acids. Trimming took 0 bases from V and 0 from J, leaving 6 bases between them. Germline V CDR1 and CDR2: MDHEN, SYDVKM. CDR3 in DNA: TGTGCCAGCAGTTTATGGGGGGCCTCCTACGAGCAGTACTTC. Translation gives CASSLWGASYEQYF. The whole variable domain, filled in from reference TRBV28 and TRBJ2-7, reads DVKVTQSSRYLVKRTGEKVFLECVQDMDHENMFWYRQDPGLGLRLIYFSYDVKMKEKGDIPEGYSVSREKKERFSLILESASTNQTSMYLCASSLWGASYEQYFGPGTRLTVT.

The rearrangement links TRBV6-1 to TRBJ2-5, with 11 bases lining up with TRBD1. V shed 2 bases and J 5 bases; nucleotides not matched to a gene: 4. There are 15 residues in the CDR3. Germline V CDR1 and CDR2: MNHNS, SASEGT. The CDR3 DNA reads as TGTGCCAGCAGTGAAAGGACAGGGGGCGGGGAGACCCAGTACTTC. Protein product: CASSERTGGGETQYF.

The chain links TRBV25-1 to TRBJ1-2; 7 nucleotides align to TRBD1. Trimming removed 6 bases from V and 7 bases from J; junction bases left unmatched: 17. The CDR3 loop spans 16 amino acids. CDR1 is MGHDK, CDR2 SYGVNS, per germline. In DNA form, the CDR3 reads TGTGCCAGCAGAATGACAGGGTACTTCGGTGAGGGTGGCTACACCTTC. This encodes CASRMTGYFGEGGYTF.

This clone has only a few counts. This chain uses TRBV4-1 with TRBJ1-3; tentative D call: TRBD1 (6 bases). Trimming pared 0 bases from V and 3 bases from J, leaving 9 bases between. The CDR3 is 15 amino acids. CDR1 MGHRA and CDR2 YSYEKL come from the germline V gene. The CDR3 spells CASSQEGTYGNTIYF. As DNA, the CDR3 is TGCGCCAGCAGCCAAGAAGGGACATATGGAAACACCATATATTTT.

The chain recombines TRBV10-2 with TRBJ2-7; the match to TRBD2 covers 7 bases. Germline CDR1 WSHSY, CDR2 SAAADI. J lost 0 bases, V lost 3 bases, and 5 bases had no gene match. This CDR3 is built from 15 residues. In DNA, the CDR3 is TGCGCCAGCAGTGATGGAGGACTAGGCTCCTACGAGCAGTACTTC. Residues: CASSDGGLGSYEQYF.

The J gene is TRBJ2-3, the V gene TRBV4-3; no reliable D call. Germline V lookup: CDR1 LGHNA, CDR2 YSLEER. V lost 4 bases to trimming and J lost 2 bases, with 16 bases between them. The CDR3 runs to 16 residues. As DNA, the CDR3 is TGCGCCAGCAGCCCCCGGTCCTGGTATTACACAGATACGCAGTATTTT. It codes for CASSPRSWYYTDTQYF.

V is TRBV21-1 and J is TRBJ2-2; TRBD2 is the table's D call, not checked against the DNA. TRBV21-1 is deemed a pseudogene. The CDR3 sequence is 12 residues long. The CDR3, as DNA: TGTGCCAGCAAGGCGGGCACCGGGGAGCTGTTTTTT. As protein: CASKAGTGELFF.

The genes are TRBV2 and TRBJ2-7, with a possible D match to TRBD2 (5 bases). The V gene's germline CDR1 is SNHLY and CDR2 FYNNEI. V was cut by 3 bases and J by 1 base, with 13 bases left in between. The length of the CDR3 is 15 residues. The CDR3 region has the DNA TGTGCCAGCAGTGACGGCGAGGGTATTTCCTACGAGCAGTACTTC. It is translated as CASSDGEGISYEQYF.

The J gene is TRBJ2-3, the V gene TRBV11-3; no definite D call. Germline V lookup: CDR1 SGHNT, CDR2 YENEEA. Trimming took off 1 base at V and 4 bases at J, with 9 bases between the two ends. The CDR3 is 14 amino acids. The CDR3, as DNA: TGTGCCAGCAGCTTAGGCCAGTTCGCAGATACGCAGTATTTT. As protein: CASSLGQFADTQYF. The full variable domain, completed using reference TRBV11-3 and TRBJ2-3, is EAGVVQSPRYKIIEKKQPVAFWCNPISGHNTLYWYLQNLGQGPELLIRYENEEAVDDSQLPKDRFSAERLKGVDSTLKIQPAELGDSAVYLCASSLGQFADTQYFGPGTRLTVL.

The chain's CDR3 is CASSEIVPVRGYTF. In DNA, the CDR3 is TGTGCCAGCAGTGAAATCGTACCGGTTCGGGGATACACCTTC. The V and J genes are TRBV6-1 and TRBJ1-2; D is uncertain. CDR1 is MNHNS and CDR2 is SASEGT in the germline V gene. V was clipped by 2 bases and J by 11 bases, with 18 bases between them. CDR3 length: 14 residues.

The chain links TRBV5-6 to TRBJ1-1; 12 nucleotides agree with TRBD1. The germline gives CDR1 SGHDT, CDR2 YYEEEE. This CDR3 comprises 15 residues. V shed 3 bases and J 2 bases; nucleotides not matched to a gene: 2. In DNA, the CDR3 is TGTGCCAGCAGCTGGGGGACAGGGGGCAACACTGAAGCTTTCTTT. It is translated as CASSWGTGGNTEAFF.

V is TRBV9 and J is TRBJ1-3; no clear D gene. Per germline, CDR1 SGDLS and CDR2 YYNGEE. Trimming cost V 4 bases and J 0 bases, with 11 bases left between them. CDR3 size: 15 residues. Here the CDR3 reads CASSQDGGSGNTIYF. In DNA, the CDR3 is TGTGCCAGCAGCCAAGACGGCGGCTCTGGAAACACCATATATTTT.

The chain carries TRBV4-2 and TRBJ2-6, with a possible D match to TRBD1 (6 bases). Trimming pared 3 bases from V and 2 bases from J, leaving 11 bases between. CDR3 length: 16 amino acids. Germline V CDR1 and CDR2: LGHNA, YNFKEQ. The CDR3 DNA is TGTGCCAGCAGCCAGGTCTCAGGGGCTGGGGCCAACGTCCTGACTTTC. This codes for CASSQVSGAGANVLTF.

This rearrangement joins TRBV27 to TRBJ2-2; D is perhaps TRBD2 (5 bases). The V end lost 7 bases, the J end lost 4 bases, and 19 bases lay between the germline ends. This CDR3 comprises 16 residues. Germline CDR1 is MNHEY and CDR2 is SMNVEV (reference sequence). CDR3 bases: TGTGCCAGCAAGACCCCTAGCTCAGTGGGCACCGGGGAGCTGTTTTTT. It yields the protein CASKTPSSVGTGELFF.

The chain links TRBV7-6 to TRBJ2-1, with 10 nucleotides matching TRBD1. Germline V gene lookup returns CDR1 SGHVS and CDR2 FNYEAQ. The CDR3 has 18 residues. The V gene end was trimmed by 5 bases and the J gene end by 5 bases; junction bases not matched to a gene: 15. CDR3 sequence (DNA): TGTGCCAGCAGCCGGGTCGGAGGGACAGGGGACCGCCACAATGAGCAGTTCTTC. The encoded protein is CASSRVGGTGDRHNEQFF.

With respect to this clone: The junction differs from germline at one of its ends, possibly a read error. The chain employs TRBV7-9 and TRBJ2-2; maybe TRBD1 (5 bases). The V gene's germline CDR1 is SEHNR and CDR2 FQNEAQ (reference sequence). The CDR3 has 19 amino acids. Written as DNA, the CDR3 is TGTTCCAGCAGCTCCAATTTTCTGGACACGATGTTGAACACCGGGGAGCTGTTTTTT. Its translation is CSSSSNFLDTMLNTGELFF.

The genes are TRBV29-1 and TRBJ2-1; TRBD2 matches at 10 bases. Germline V CDR1 and CDR2: SQVTM, ANQGSEA. V lost 5 bases, J lost 7 bases, and 11 bases stayed unmatched. The CDR3 sequence is 15 residues long. The CDR3: CSVPPRAGGTNEQFF. CDR3 coding DNA: TGCAGCGTTCCCCCCCGAGCGGGAGGGACTAATGAGCAGTTCTTC.

The chain is built from TRBV6-5 and TRBJ2-7; the match to TRBD2 covers 8 bases. Looked up from germline, CDR1 is MNHEY and CDR2 is SVGAGI. CDR3 size: 14 residues. Losses at the gene ends were 5 bases for V and 4 bases for J; bases not matched to a gene: 7. CDR3: CASSQAGEGYEQYF. In DNA form, the CDR3 reads TGTGCCAGCAGTCAAGCGGGAGAGGGTTACGAGCAGTACTTC.

The chain links TRBV6-5 to TRBJ2-7; 7 bases are shared with TRBD1. With V trimmed by 6 bases and J by 1 base, 9 bases remained unmatched. Germline V gene lookup returns CDR1 MNHEY and CDR2 SVGAGI. This CDR3 has 15 residues. CDR3 sequence: CASSSGQVLSYEQYF. The CDR3 DNA reads as TGTGCCAGCAGCTCAGGACAGGTTCTATCCTACGAGCAGTACTTC.

The chain carries TRBV9 and TRBJ2-5, with 9 positions matching TRBD2. V was pared by 0 bases and J by 7 bases, with 7 bases of the junction left unmatched. The CDR3 runs to 15 residues. Germline lookup yields CDR1 SGDLS and CDR2 YYNGEE. CDR3: CASSVEAGGVGTQYF. For the CDR3, the DNA is TGTGCCAGCAGCGTAGAGGCGGGGGGGGTAGGGACCCAGTACTTC.

J is TRBJ2-1 and V is TRBV4-3; the D gene is possibly TRBD1 (6 bases). The V gene's germline CDR1 is LGHNA and CDR2 YSLEER. Trimming took off 0 bases at V and 11 bases at J, with 11 bases between the two ends. This CDR3 comprises 13 residues. CDR3 DNA: TGCGCCAGCAGCCAAGACAGGGGCCAGAAGCAGTTCTTC. Encoded protein: CASSQDRGQKQFF.

The V and J genes are TRBV29-1 and TRBJ2-7; possibly TRBD1 for D (6 bases). Trimming took 0 bases from V and 7 from J, leaving 13 bases between them. CDR3 length: 13 amino acids. Looked up from germline, CDR1 is SQVTM and CDR2 is ANQGSEA. The CDR3 loop reads CSVEDHRAGEQYF. CDR3 bases: TGCAGCGTTGAAGATCACAGGGCTGGGGAGCAGTACTTC.